This T cell receptor (beta chain) is from a study of T cell responses to AZD1222 COVID-19 vaccine (dated by TCRdb to the early 2020s). For the study in its entirety: TCR sequencing was performed for some 250 trial participants, of whom about 200 were given two doses of AZD1222 and around 26 were given two doses of MenACWY control vaccine. Enrollment into the trials was organized by age into subgroups of 18-55, 56-69 and 70-plus years, and those subgroups contained about 150, 27 and 61 TCR-sequenced participants, respectively.

Read against the paper, the sample's time point label means: about 28 days (+/-7) after the second vaccine dose. AZD1222 recipients given second doses at about 4 weeks or at about 12 weeks were pooled, since spike-specific TCR depth and breadth were not found to differ between the two schedules. Vaccinee samples came from UK trials COV001 and COV002, including a single-blind randomized controlled phase 2/3 trial of AZD1222 (ChAdOx1 nCoV-19) in healthy adults. For TCRbeta chain sequencing, PBMC samples from trial participants were taken at day 0 and at day 28 after the second dose. The paper's findings and limits, for the study overall: Only five or six AZD1222 recipients were SARS-CoV-2 seropositive at baseline, limiting conclusions about previously exposed vaccinees. No day 14 peak-response samples were available, so repertoires were characterized only after the peak T cell response. Participants were mostly white British and included more females than males, and it was suggested by the authors that clonal diversity may have been underestimated. The whole spike protein was spanned by vaccine-associated CD4 TCRs, and dominant responses were seen in regions 160-218 and 743-854. After two AZD1222 doses, both the breadth and the depth of spike-specific TCRs were significantly higher than at day 0 and than in MenACWY recipients. Reportedly, close to half of the unique spike-specific TCRs recognized epitopes lying outside the regions that are mutated in the B.1.351 and B.1.1.7 variants. The 56-69-year group was small, and its depth increase did not reach significance, likely because of low power.

The CDR3 regions of human TCRbeta chains were analyzed by immunosequencing. Per the original workflow: TCRs in the repertoires were compared against a reference library of SARS-CoV-2-specific TCRs that had been generated with the MIRA antigen-specificity platform. Breadth was defined as the fraction of unique TCRs that were SARS-CoV-2-associated, and depth was defined as the fraction of total T cells that were SARS-CoV-2-associated. Each spike-specific TCR was assigned to its reactive spike region and to a CD4 or CD8 class using the MIRA data. Log10-transformed breadth and depth values were compared by one-way ANOVA with Sidak's multiple comparisons tests. TCRdb's version of the immuneACCESS table is confined to in-frame rearrangements and falls short of the full clone set. An unresolved V gene accounts for under half of the shortfall where checked; the remainder is of unknown origin. V and J calls and clone size are given by that table; D and trimming were obtained from the DNA. In all, the sample holds roughly 90,000 clones, and approximately 90% of those were seen once. The ten largest clones take up roughly 5.2% of the sample.

Note on this clone: Its antigen remains undetermined. No base qualities exist here, and no much larger clone lies one base off it.

From cysteine to phenylalanine, the CDR3 is 14 amino acids long. Only the CDR3 region is kept as DNA, spanning 42 bases read in frame from base 1. Via the germline V gene, CDR1 is SGHVS and CDR2 FQNEAQ. V was cut back by 5 bases and J by 0 bases, leaving a gap of 9 bases between them. The origin of this receptor is an adult who received the AZD1222 COVID-19 vaccine. The chain is encoded by TRBV7-8 joined to TRBJ2-3, and perhaps TRBD2 as D gene, on 5 matching bases. Sequencing used peripheral blood, obtained 28 days after the second AZD1222 dose. The CDR3 region reads CASSPQRSTDTQYF. The sequenced DNA is TGTGCCAGCAGCCCCCAGCGGAGCACAGATACGCAGTATTTT.